This record concerns one T cell receptor delta chain sequence. This clone qualifies as large (0.1 to 1%). Its antigen is unknown. Base qualities were left out, and no much larger clone turns up one base away. These data belong to a study of human gamma delta and Vdelta1 T cells (dated by TCRdb to 2016 to 2018). For context, the study as a whole: In this study, the researchers looked at Delta One T cells, which are Vd1+ gamma-delta T cells, to see how well they work as cytotoxic effectors against acute myeloid leukemia. Results the study describes overall, beyond this receptor: Delta One T cells were reported as polyclonal and as showing broad cytotoxic targeting of acute myeloid leukemia.

Libraries were prepared through PCR. Sequencing instrument: Illumina MiSeq. With CATT, TCRdb called clones again from the public reads; duplicate DNA rows were later joined. Within this sample are thousands of delta-chain clones, with about two fifths of them counted one time only. The top ten hold around 5.9% of the sample. Trimming costs V 1 base and J 0 bases, and their ends lie 30 bases apart. The CDR3 goes from the cysteine to the phenylalanine over 22 residues. CDR3 DNA is the only sequence kept; it has 66 bases, read in frame from the first base. The germline V gene specifies TSWWSYY as CDR1 and QGS as CDR2.

The TCR sequence derives from a human donor in good health. Material: Vdelta1 gamma-delta T cells from blood grown in culture (DOT cells). The cell subset or site label corresponds to: Delta One T cells, in vitro expanded/differentiated Vd1+ gamma-delta T cells. The V gene is TRDV1 and the J gene is TRDJ1, with a weak D call of TRDD3 (8 bases match). The CDR3 protein sequence reads: CALGEPPSLVLGANSYTDKLIF. The DNA sequence is TGTGCTCTTGGGGAACCTCCTTCCTTGGTACTGGGGGCTAACTCGTACACCGATAAACTCATCTTT.